The 27 T cell receptor beta chains reported below all come from one sample, sequenced in a study of T cell repertoires in cytomegalovirus infection. One entry per CDR3 protein, called by TCRdb with MiXCR from the reads. The sample consists of 200,000 to 250,000 distinct CDR3 sequences, 22% of them appearing once. Sequenced sample: CD8+ T cells from PBMCs. The receptors were gathered from a human donor in good health (CMV status not recorded). Some clones in this sample may be carry-over from other donors' samples.

This clonotype was observed at least ten times. The gene calls are TRBV11-1 and TRBJ2-7; a weak D match, TRBD1 (6 bases). This CDR3 spans 14 amino acids. The germline V gene encodes CDR1 SGHAT and CDR2 FQDESV (reference sequence). V gave up 5 bases and J gave up 2 bases, with 13 bases separating them. The CDR3 here is CASSTRDIPYEQYF. CDR3 DNA sequence: TGTGCCAGCAGCACCCGGGACATCCCCTACGAGCAGTACTTC.

This CDR3 is CSVEDRRNYGYTF. The CDR3 nucleotides read TGCAGCGTTGAAGATCGGAGGAACTATGGCTACACCTTC. J is TRBJ1-2 and V is TRBV29-1; D call uncertain. Trimming pared 0 bases from V and 2 bases from J, leaving 7 bases between. CDR1 is SQVTM, CDR2 ANQGSEA, per germline. The CDR3 covers 13 residues.

This clonotype was recorded at least ten times. The rearrangement uses TRBV6-1 and TRBJ2-3; 12 positions match TRBD2. Germline V CDR1 and CDR2: MNHNS, SASEGT. Germline trimming cut 6 bases from V and 5 bases from J; bases unmatched to any gene: 9. This CDR3 spans 16 amino acids. CDR3 region: CASRSTLAGGKDTQYF. The CDR3 region has the DNA TGTGCCAGCAGGTCCACCCTAGCGGGGGGGAAAGATACGCAGTATTTT.

The chain employs TRBV20-1 and TRBJ1-6, with D uncertain. The CDR3 extends over 16 amino acids. V dropped 1 base and J dropped 0 bases, with 10 bases sitting between them. The V gene's germline CDR1 is DFQATT and CDR2 SNEGSKA (reference sequence). Written as DNA, the CDR3 is TGCAGTGCTAGAGGAATCGGAAGCTCCTATAATTCACCCCTCCACTTT. It specifies CSARGIGSSYNSPLHF.

Regarding this clonotype: A much larger clone lies one base from this, so it may be a read error. V and J are TRBV7-9 and TRBJ2-1; tentatively, D is TRBD1 (6 bases). The CDR3 covers 16 residues. Germline CDR1 is SEHNR and CDR2 is FQNEAQ (reference sequence). V was trimmed by 1 base and J by 4 bases, leaving 14 bases between them. Here the CDR3 reads CASSLDGRQGYNEQFF. As DNA, the CDR3 is TGTGCCAGCAGCTTAGACGGTCGGCAGGGGTACAATGAGCAGTTCTTC.

This clonotype was seen more than once but under ten times. The chain combines TRBV29-1 with TRBJ2-4; D is unclear. The germline V and J ends were trimmed by 3 bases and 6 bases, with 12 bases remaining between them. The germline V gene encodes CDR1 SQVTM and CDR2 ANQGSEA. The length of the CDR3 is 13 residues. The CDR3 spells CSVEQEMGNIQYF. DNA of the CDR3: TGCAGCGTTGAGCAGGAGATGGGAAACATTCAGTACTTC. Full variable domain (rest looked up from reference TRBV29-1 and TRBJ2-4): SAVISQKPSRDICQRGTSLTIQCQVDSQVTMMFWYRQQPGQSLTLIATANQGSEATYESGFVIDKFPISRPNLTFSTLTVSNMSPEDSSIYLCSVEQEMGNIQYFGAGTRLSVL.

The CDR3 DNA reads TGTGCCACACGACCGAGCGCGAACACTGAAGCTTTCTTT. This gives the protein CATRPSANTEAFF. The V call is TRBV19, the J call TRBJ1-1; D remains unclear. Trimming removed 10 bases from V and 1 base from J, with 13 bases in between. This CDR3 has 13 residues. Germline values: CDR1 LNHDA, CDR2 SQIVND (reference sequence).

The chain joins TRBV11-2 to TRBJ1-1; tentative D call: TRBD1 (5 bases). CDR1 and CDR2 from the germline V gene are SGHAT and FQNNGV. Trimming shortened V by 5 bases and J by 5 bases, and 12 bases separated the two germline ends. The CDR3 contains 13 residues. CDR3 region: CASSPNRRTEAFF. The CDR3 DNA is TGTGCCAGCAGCCCCAACAGGCGGACTGAAGCTTTCTTT.

About this clonotype: Germline is not matched at one junction end, which may reflect a read error. V usage is TRBV11-2 and J usage is TRBJ1-2, with 7 positions matching TRBD1. CDR3 length: 11 residues. CDR1 and CDR2 (germline): SGHAT, FQNNGV. CDR3 nucleotides: TGTGCCAGCAGTTACACGACAGGGCCCTCCTTC. Translating gives CASSYTTGPSF.

This chain links TRBV6-5 with TRBJ1-1; D might be TRBD1 (5 bases). V lost 5 bases and J 1 base, leaving 14 bases between the germline ends. This CDR3 comprises 15 residues. Germline V gene data show CDR1 as MNHEY and CDR2 as SVGAGI. CDR3 loop: CASSTRQIPNTEAFF. In nucleotides, the CDR3 is TGTGCCAGCAGTACAAGACAGATACCGAACACTGAAGCTTTCTTT.

This clonotype was seen a few times. The chain carries TRBV7-4 and TRBJ1-5; maybe TRBD1 (5 bases). The CDR3 is made up of 13 amino acids. CDR1 is SGHVT and CDR2 is SQSDAQ in the germline V gene. Trimming removed 5 bases at V and 6 bases at J, with 11 bases between. The CDR3 DNA sequence: TGTGCCAGCAGCCAAGGGGTTAGTCAGCCCCAGCATTTT. Its translation: CASSQGVSQPQHF.

This clonotype was recorded many times. The chain is built from TRBV7-3 and TRBJ2-6, with D possibly matching TRBD2 (5 bases). Per the germline V gene, CDR1 is SGHTA and CDR2 is FQGTGA. V dropped 1 base and J dropped 2 bases, with 6 bases sitting between them. The CDR3 loop spans 15 amino acids. The CDR3 is CASSLRETGANVLTF. For the CDR3, the DNA is TGTGCCAGCAGCTTAAGGGAGACTGGGGCCAACGTCCTGACTTTC. The full variable domain, with the rest looked up from reference TRBV7-3 and TRBJ2-6, is GAGVSQTPSNKVTEKGKYVELRCDPISGHTALYWYRQSLGQGPEFLIYFQGTGAADDSGLPNDRFFAVRPEGSVSTLKIQRTERGDSAVYLCASSLRETGANVLTFGAGSRLTVL.

Many counts were recorded for this clonotype. The CDR3 reads CASSPATGFKTNGYTF. The CDR3 DNA reads TGTGCCAGCAGCCCCGCTACAGGGTTTAAGACTAATGGCTACACCTTC. The chain couples TRBV7-9 to TRBJ1-2, with D possibly being TRBD1 (6 bases). Trimming took 5 bases from V and 6 from J, leaving 22 bases between them. This CDR3 comprises 16 residues. The germline CDR1 and CDR2 sequences are SEHNR and FQNEAQ (reference sequence).

The count of this clonotype is one. J is TRBJ1-1 and V is TRBV9, with D perhaps TRBD1 (5 bases). V gave up 4 bases and J gave up 1 base, with 11 bases separating them. CDR1 SGDLS and CDR2 YYNGEE come from the germline V gene. The CDR3 is made up of 14 amino acids. CDR3 coding DNA: TGTGCCAGCAGCTTCGGGGGAGCGAACACTGAAGCTTTCTTT. This codes for CASSFGGANTEAFF.

This clonotype was recorded many times. The chain recombines TRBV2 with TRBJ2-7, with TRBD1 matching 8 bases. Losses at the gene ends were 0 bases for V and 6 bases for J; bases not matched to a gene: 13. Per germline, CDR1 SNHLY and CDR2 FYNNEI. This CDR3 is built from 17 residues. The CDR3 nucleotides read TGTGCCAGCAGTGAAGCGCTATGGGGACAGGATTCTGCCGAGCAGTACTTC. Protein product: CASSEALWGQDSAEQYF.

The rearrangement joins TRBV28 to TRBJ1-4; D is undetermined. The CDR3 is made up of 14 amino acids. Trimming stripped 7 bases from V and 8 bases from J, with 17 bases between. Germline V gives CDR1 MDHEN, CDR2 SYDVKM. The CDR3 protein is CASIRGLGDEKLFF. DNA of the CDR3: TGTGCCAGCATCCGGGGTTTGGGAGACGAAAAACTGTTTTTT.

About this clonotype: One base away lies a much larger clone, so this may be a sequencing read error. This chain uses TRBV7-6 with TRBJ2-2; D unresolved. CDR1 SGHVS and CDR2 FNYEAQ come from the germline V gene. CDR3 size: 16 residues. This CDR3 reads CASSSRSTPNSGELFF. The CDR3 region has the DNA TGTGCCAGCAGCTCCCGATCGACACCGAACTCCGGGGAGCTGTTTTTT.

The chain is built from TRBV7-6 and TRBJ2-2; 9 positions match TRBD2. The V gene end was trimmed by 3 bases and the J gene end by 7 bases; junction bases not matched to a gene: 9. The CDR3 spans 16 residues. CDR1 and CDR2 (germline): SGHVS, FNYEAQ. This chain's CDR3 is CASSLGGGASHGELFF. The CDR3 bases are TGTGCCAGCAGCTTGGGCGGGGGGGCCTCACACGGGGAGCTGTTTTTT.

This clonotype was observed a few times. This rearrangement joins TRBV20-1 to TRBJ2-1; 7 nucleotides align to TRBD1. The CDR3 extends over 14 amino acids. Trimming removed 5 bases from V and 4 bases from J; junction bases left unmatched: 8. Germline CDR1 reads DFQATT; CDR2 reads SNEGSKA (reference sequence). The CDR3 loop is CSAENRGVYNEQFF. In nucleotides, the CDR3 is TGCAGTGCTGAAAACAGGGGAGTTTACAATGAGCAGTTCTTC.

At least ten counts were recorded for this clonotype. The rearrangement links TRBV27 to TRBJ2-7, with 8 bases aligning to TRBD1. Germline-derived CDR1 and CDR2 are MNHEY and SMNVEV (reference sequence). V shed 5 bases and J 3 bases; nucleotides not matched to a gene: 3. CDR3 size: 13 residues. Written as DNA, the CDR3 is TGTGCCAGCAGTAAGACAGGGGACTACGAGCAGTACTTC. Translation gives CASSKTGDYEQYF.

This clonotype was seen ten or more times. The chain's CDR3 is CASSPDPRLAGVTDTQYF. CDR3 nucleotides: TGTGCCAGCAGCCCCGATCCAAGACTAGCGGGAGTCACAGATACGCAGTATTTT. The genes are TRBV7-3 and TRBJ2-3, with 12 bases matching TRBD2. The trim removed 5 bases at V and 2 bases at J, leaving 11 bases unmatched. CDR1 SGHTA and CDR2 FQGTGA come from the germline V gene. The CDR3 sequence is 18 residues long.

This clonotype was seen only a few times. The V gene is TRBV28, the J gene TRBJ1-1; 7 bases are a match to TRBD1. Germline CDR1 is MDHEN and CDR2 is SYDVKM. The CDR3 runs to 15 residues. Losses at the gene ends were 7 bases for V and 3 bases for J; bases not matched to a gene: 11. The CDR3 loop reads CASTQMGQPDTEAFF. The CDR3 bases are TGTGCCAGCACCCAAATGGGACAGCCGGACACTGAAGCTTTCTTT.

The chain uses TRBV10-3 and TRBJ2-1; possibly TRBD2 for D (5 bases). The CDR3 has 13 residues. Trimming pared 3 bases from V and 9 bases from J, leaving 12 bases between. Germline values: CDR1 ENHRY, CDR2 SYGVKD. The CDR3 coding sequence is TGTGCCATCAGTGATAGGACTTGGGTTGAGCAGTTCTTC. Encoded protein: CAISDRTWVEQFF.

This clonotype was seen a few times. J is TRBJ1-5 and V is TRBV7-6; TRBD1 aligns across 10 bases. The CDR3 contains 15 residues. Losses at the gene ends were 5 bases for V and 3 bases for J; bases not matched to a gene: 4. Per germline, CDR1 SGHVS and CDR2 FNYEAQ. Written as DNA, the CDR3 is TGTGCCAGCAGCCGGGGACAGGGGTTCAATCAGCCCCAGCATTTT. Translating gives CASSRGQGFNQPQHF. Supplemented by reference TRBV7-6 and TRBJ1-5, the full variable domain reads GAGVSQSPRYKVTKRGQDVALRCDPISGHVSLYWYRQALGQGPEFLTYFNYEAQQDKSGLPNDRFSAERPEGSISTLTIQRTEQRDSAMYRCASSRGQGFNQPQHFGDGTRLSIL.

This chain joins TRBV6-1 and TRBJ2-1; D perhaps matches TRBD2 (5 bases). Between the trimmed V and J ends, which lost 6 bases and 3 bases, there was a span of 12 bases. The CDR3 runs to 14 residues. The germline V gene has CDR1 MNHNS and CDR2 SASEGT. The CDR3 sequence is CASSDYPVYNEQFF. The DNA for the CDR3 is TGTGCCAGCAGCGACTATCCGGTCTACAATGAGCAGTTCTTC.

This clonotype has at least ten counts. The chain has TRBV6-1 and TRBJ2-7; maybe TRBD1 (7 bases). Germline CDR1 and CDR2: MNHNS and SASEGT. V shed 6 bases and J shed 1 base, with 10 bases lying between them. The CDR3 sequence is 13 residues long. CDR3 sequence: CASREGASYEQYF. The CDR3 DNA reads TGTGCCAGCAGGGAGGGGGCTTCCTACGAGCAGTACTTC.

This clonotype was detected a few times. The chain recombines TRBV4-1 with TRBJ2-2; D unclear. There are 14 residues in the CDR3. Germline V gives CDR1 MGHRA, CDR2 YSYEKL. V lost 3 bases and J lost 2, with 7 bases in between. This CDR3 is CASSHSVNTGELFF. As DNA, the CDR3 is TGCGCCAGCAGCCACAGCGTTAACACCGGGGAGCTGTTTTTT.